The rows below give T cell receptor beta chains drawn from one sample of a study of blood T cell repertoires in COVID-19. Measured with immunoSEQ multiplex PCR; TCRdb has only the in-frame clones, and not every one. The sample consists of 180,000 or so clones, over 75% of them appearing once. Sequences were obtained from PBMCs or T cells enriched from blood (not recorded which). The source is a man aged 50 to 60 who had recovered from COVID-19. Each CDR3 is given with its conserved first and last residue. Each record gives: clone size, J gene, D gene, V gene, CDR3 protein, CDR3 DNA. A D gene is named only where the DNA matches it firmly. Some rows have no size entry. The others give once, few or many, or a class for an expanded clone.

size: few; J: TRBJ1-1; D: NA; V: TRBV6-5; CDR3: CASSFRQALDTEAFF; DNA: TGTGCCAGCAGTTTTCGACAGGCCCTTGACACTGAAGCTTTCTTT
size: NA; J: TRBJ1-2; D: NA; V: TRBV6-5; CDR3: CASSTTGGGYTF; DNA: TGTGCCAGCAGTACTACAGGAGGGGGCTACACCTTC
size: once; J: TRBJ2-7; D: TRBD1; V: TRBV27; CDR3: CASGRDRSSYEQYF; DNA: TGTGCCAGCGGAAGGGACAGGTCCTCCTACGAGCAGTACTTC
size: NA; J: TRBJ2-7; D: NA; V: TRBV12-3/TRBV12-4; CDR3: CASSLEVTYEQYF; DNA: TGTGCCAGCAGTCTGGAGGTTACCTACGAGCAGTACTTC
size: NA; J: TRBJ1-5; D: NA; V: TRBV19; CDR3: CASSLYRDNQPQHF; DNA: TGTGCCAGTAGTCTTTACAGGGACAATCAGCCCCAGCATTTT
size: NA; J: TRBJ2-7; D: TRBD2; V: TRBV20-1; CDR3: CSASPVAGDHYEQYF; DNA: TGCAGTGCTAGTCCGGTGGCGGGAGACCACTACGAGCAGTACTTC
size: NA; J: TRBJ2-7; D: NA; V: TRBV7-9; CDR3: CASSYSSGSYEQYF; DNA: TGTGCCAGCAGCTATTCGAGCGGGTCCTACGAGCAGTACTTC
size: NA; J: TRBJ2-6; D: NA; V: TRBV7-3; CDR3: CASSFLGGGGPSSGANVLTF; DNA: TGTGCCAGCAGCTTCCTGGGAGGGGGGGGGCCAAGCTCTGGGGCCAACGTCCTGACTTTC
size: NA; J: TRBJ2-2; D: TRBD2; V: TRBV7-2; CDR3: CASSLGLGSLAFAGELFF; DNA: TGTGCCAGCAGCTTAGGCCTTGGTTCACTAGCGTTCGCCGGGGAGCTGTTTTTT
size: NA; J: TRBJ2-7; D: TRBD1; V: TRBV4-1; CDR3: CASSPVDRGPDEQYF; DNA: TGCGCCAGCAGCCCGGTGGACAGGGGGCCGGACGAGCAGTACTTC
size: NA; J: TRBJ2-7; D: TRBD1; V: TRBV14; CDR3: CASNRGQGHEQYF; DNA: TGTGCCAGCAATCGTGGACAGGGCCACGAGCAGTACTTC
size: NA; J: TRBJ1-4; D: TRBD1; V: TRBV5-1; CDR3: CASATGTATNEKLFF; DNA: TGCGCCAGCGCGACAGGGACTGCAACTAATGAAAAACTGTTTTTT
size: NA; J: TRBJ2-1; D: NA; V: TRBV7-8; CDR3: CASSYTRYNEQFF; DNA: TGTGCCAGCAGCTATACACGTTACAATGAGCAGTTCTTC
size: NA; J: TRBJ2-7; D: NA; V: TRBV4-1; CDR3: CASSQDDPPGNEQYF; DNA: TGCGCCAGCAGCCAAGATGACCCCCCAGGGAACGAGCAGTACTTC
size: NA; J: TRBJ2-7; D: NA; V: TRBV5-6; CDR3: CASSLGQSLYEQYF; DNA: TGTGCCAGCAGCTTGGGGCAGTCGCTCTACGAGCAGTACTTC
size: NA; J: TRBJ2-3; D: TRBD2; V: TRBV19; CDR3: CASSITPSGRTDTQYF; DNA: TGTGCCAGTAGTATAACCCCTAGCGGGAGGACAGATACGCAGTATTTT
size: once; J: TRBJ1-1; D: TRBD1; V: TRBV5-6; CDR3: CASSLGGTAVYATEAFF; DNA: TGTGCCAGCAGTCTCGGAGGGACAGCTGTTTACGCCACTGAAGCTTTCTTT
size: NA; J: TRBJ1-5; D: NA; V: TRBV29-1; CDR3: CSVGGGAGGNQPQHF; DNA: TGCAGCGTAGGGGGTGGCGCAGGGGGCAATCAGCCCCAGCATTTT
size: NA; J: TRBJ1-5; D: NA; V: TRBV7-2; CDR3: CASSLGARQPQHF; DNA: TGTGCCAGCAGCTTAGGGGCTCGCCAGCCCCAGCATTTT
size: NA; J: TRBJ2-7; D: TRBD1; V: TRBV24-1; CDR3: CATSDSRDRVGYEQYF; DNA: TGTGCCACCAGTGACTCCCGGGACAGGGTTGGGTACGAGCAGTACTTC
size: NA; J: TRBJ2-3; D: NA; V: TRBV9; CDR3: CASSPTELHTDTQYF; DNA: TGTGCCAGCAGCCCAACAGAGCTCCATACAGATACGCAGTATTTT
size: NA; J: TRBJ2-1; D: TRBD2; V: TRBV3-1/TRBV3-2; CDR3: CASSQDGLAGNEQFF; DNA: TGTGCCAGCAGCCAAGACGGACTAGCGGGAAATGAGCAGTTCTTC
size: NA; J: TRBJ2-2; D: TRBD1; V: TRBV24-1; CDR3: CATSDRQGAYTGELFF; DNA: TGTGCCACCAGTGATCGTCAGGGGGCTTACACCGGGGAGCTGTTTTTT
size: once; J: TRBJ1-2; D: NA; V: TRBV10-1; CDR3: CASRGQNSIYGYTF; DNA: TGCGCCAGCAGAGGACAGAATTCCATCTATGGCTACACCTTC
size: NA; J: TRBJ2-2; D: NA; V: TRBV5-6; CDR3: CASSLQDHTGELFF; DNA: TGTGCCAGCAGCCTACAGGACCACACCGGGGAGCTGTTTTTT
size: NA; J: TRBJ1-6; D: NA; V: TRBV6-1; CDR3: CASSDPSLLKDRRNSPLHF; DNA: TGTGCCAGCAGTGATCCGTCTCTACTGAAAGACAGGCGCAATTCACCCCTCCACTTT
size: few; J: TRBJ2-1; D: TRBD1; V: TRBV6-5; CDR3: CASSPTWDSYNEQFF; DNA: TGTGCCAGCAGTCCTACTTGGGACAGTTACAATGAGCAGTTCTTC
size: NA; J: TRBJ1-2; D: NA; V: TRBV4-1; CDR3: CASSQVTGSTYGYTF; DNA: TGCGCCAGCAGCCAGGTCACCGGGTCTACGTATGGCTACACCTTC
size: NA; J: TRBJ1-5; D: NA; V: TRBV5-1; CDR3: CASSITGIGEQPQHF; DNA: TGCGCCAGCAGCATAACAGGGATTGGGGAACAGCCCCAGCATTTT
size: NA; J: TRBJ1-1; D: NA; V: TRBV28; CDR3: CASSLRGRNTEAFF; DNA: TGTGCCAGCAGTTTACGGGGGAGGAACACTGAAGCTTTCTTT
size: NA; J: TRBJ1-5; D: TRBD1; V: TRBV7-9; CDR3: CASSTTGANQPQHF; DNA: TGTGCCAGCAGTACGACAGGGGCGAATCAGCCCCAGCATTTT
size: NA; J: TRBJ2-7; D: TRBD1; V: TRBV11-2; CDR3: CASSLLQGLGDEQYF; DNA: TGTGCCAGCAGCTTATTACAGGGGCTCGGCGACGAGCAGTACTTC
size: NA; J: TRBJ1-2; D: NA; V: TRBV20-1; CDR3: CSASTTALGYTF; DNA: TGCAGTGCGAGTACTACCGCGCTAGGCTACACCTTC
size: NA; J: TRBJ1-1; D: NA; V: TRBV13; CDR3: CASSHPDRLTEAFF; DNA: TGTGCCAGCAGCCACCCCGACAGGCTAACTGAAGCTTTCTTT
size: NA; J: TRBJ1-2; D: NA; V: TRBV11-2; CDR3: CASSRSVGGNYGYTF; DNA: TGTGCCAGCAGCCGCTCCGTTGGCGGCAACTATGGCTACACCTTC
size: NA; J: TRBJ2-2; D: TRBD2; V: TRBV7-2; CDR3: CASSSASGSGELFF; DNA: TGTGCCAGCAGCTCAGCTAGCGGGAGCGGGGAGCTGTTTTTT
size: NA; J: TRBJ1-4; D: TRBD1; V: TRBV6-5; CDR3: CASRADRGREKLFF; DNA: TGTGCCAGCAGGGCGGACAGGGGGCGTGAAAAACTGTTTTTT
size: NA; J: TRBJ1-2; D: NA; V: TRBV15; CDR3: CATSSRGSSGYTF; DNA: TGTGCCACCAGCAGCCGGGGATCGAGTGGCTACACCTTC
size: NA; J: TRBJ1-3; D: NA; V: TRBV7-6; CDR3: CASSLAQGSGNTIYF; DNA: TGTGCCAGCAGCTTAGCGCAGGGGTCTGGAAACACCATATATTTT
size: NA; J: TRBJ1-1; D: TRBD1; V: TRBV5-1; CDR3: CASSWDRGNTEAFF; DNA: TGCGCCAGCAGCTGGGACAGGGGGAACACTGAAGCTTTCTTT
size: NA; J: TRBJ2-1; D: TRBD1; V: TRBV27; CDR3: CASIGGSSYNEQFF; DNA: TGTGCCAGCATAGGGGGCAGCTCCTACAATGAGCAGTTCTTC
size: NA; J: TRBJ2-2; D: NA; V: TRBV5-1; CDR3: CASSQSQGNTGELFF; DNA: TGCGCCAGCAGTCAATCACAGGGCAACACCGGGGAGCTGTTTTTT
size: few; J: TRBJ2-7; D: TRBD2; V: TRBV7-9; CDR3: CASGLAGTYEQYF; DNA: TGTGCCAGTGGACTAGCGGGTACCTACGAGCAGTACTTC
size: NA; J: TRBJ2-7; D: NA; V: TRBV4-2; CDR3: CASSQDRSRADYEQYF; DNA: TGTGCCAGCAGCCAAGATCGGTCGCGGGCTGACTACGAGCAGTACTTC
size: once; J: TRBJ1-3; D: TRBD1; V: TRBV11-2; CDR3: CASSLITGANTIYF; DNA: TGTGCCAGCAGCCTAATAACAGGGGCGAACACCATATATTTT
size: once; J: TRBJ2-1; D: TRBD2; V: TRBV19; CDR3: CASSQRGTSGIEQFF; DNA: TGTGCCAGTAGCCAGCGGGGGACTAGCGGGATTGAGCAGTTCTTC
size: once; J: TRBJ2-1; D: TRBD1; V: TRBV29-1; CDR3: CSVEEDRYNEQFF; DNA: TGCAGCGTTGAAGAGGACAGGTACAATGAGCAGTTCTTC
size: NA; J: TRBJ2-3; D: NA; V: TRBV5-5; CDR3: CASSLLGLTDTQYF; DNA: TGTGCCAGCAGCTTGCTAGGACTGACAGATACGCAGTATTTT
size: few; J: TRBJ2-1; D: NA; V: TRBV6-2/TRBV6-3; CDR3: CASSYGGEQFF; DNA: TGTGCCAGCAGTTACGGGGGGGAGCAGTTCTTC